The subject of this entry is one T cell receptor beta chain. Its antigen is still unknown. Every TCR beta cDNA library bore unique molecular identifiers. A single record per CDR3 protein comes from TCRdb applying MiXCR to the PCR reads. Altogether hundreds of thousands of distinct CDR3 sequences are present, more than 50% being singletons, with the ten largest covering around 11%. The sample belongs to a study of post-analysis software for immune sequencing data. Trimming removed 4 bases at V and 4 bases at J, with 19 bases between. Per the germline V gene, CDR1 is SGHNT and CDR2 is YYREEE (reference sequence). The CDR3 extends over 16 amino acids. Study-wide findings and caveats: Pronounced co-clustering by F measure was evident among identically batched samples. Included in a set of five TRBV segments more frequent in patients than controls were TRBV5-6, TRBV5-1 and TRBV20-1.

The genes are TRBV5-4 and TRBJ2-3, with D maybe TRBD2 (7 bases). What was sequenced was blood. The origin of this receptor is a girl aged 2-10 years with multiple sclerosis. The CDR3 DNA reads TGTGCCAGCAGCAGGGGTAGGGGGGGGCCCCCAGATACGCAGTATTTT. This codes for CASSRGRGGPPDTQYF.